This T cell receptor beta chain was found in a study of T-cell memory formation after mild COVID-19. As for the study in general: Among the donors, TCR clusters were largely specific to each donor.

Concerning this clonotype: The target antigen is unknown.

This CDR3 comprises 17 residues. Trimming removed 2 bases at V and 2 bases at J, with 18 bases between. Germline values: CDR1 SGHTA, CDR2 FQGTGA. TCRdb reprocessed the 5' RACE reads with MiXCR, giving one entry per CDR3 protein. Altogether about 400,000 distinct CDR3 sequences are present, about 24% being singletons, with the ten largest covering around 8.1%. Study-level points and caveats: The pre-infection memory compartment contained some responding clones, suggesting cross-reactive memory joined. From day 15 to 85, contracting clones were balanced between CD4 and CD8, whereas later expanders leaned toward CD4+. The study found contracting CD4+ clones mainly in CM and EM and contracting CD8+ clones in EMRA.

The receptor comes from an adult woman who had mild COVID-19 (a few samples of this study predate the infection). Cell type and time point are not known. Sequencing used PBMCs or a T cell subset sorted from them (not recorded which). The chain couples TRBV7-3 to TRBJ2-5; D assignment may be TRBD1 or TRBD2 (5 bases each). The CDR3 region has the DNA TGTGCCAGCAGCTTACGATTCCGGGACGTCCGTCAAGAGACCCAGTACTTC. Its translation: CASSLRFRDVRQETQYF.